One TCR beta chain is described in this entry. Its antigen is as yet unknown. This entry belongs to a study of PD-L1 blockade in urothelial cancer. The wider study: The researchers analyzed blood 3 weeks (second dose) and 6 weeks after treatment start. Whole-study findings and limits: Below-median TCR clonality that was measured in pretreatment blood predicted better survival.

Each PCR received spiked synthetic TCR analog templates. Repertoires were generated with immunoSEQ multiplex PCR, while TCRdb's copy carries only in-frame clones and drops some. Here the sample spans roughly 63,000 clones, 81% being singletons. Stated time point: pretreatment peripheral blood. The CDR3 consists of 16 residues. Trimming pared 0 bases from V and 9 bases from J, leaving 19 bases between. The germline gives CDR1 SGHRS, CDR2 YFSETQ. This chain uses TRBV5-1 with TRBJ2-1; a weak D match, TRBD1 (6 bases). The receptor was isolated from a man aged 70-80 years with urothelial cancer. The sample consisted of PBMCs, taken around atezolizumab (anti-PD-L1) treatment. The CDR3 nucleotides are TGCGCCAGCAGCTTGGTTCCCCAGGGGTTCAATTCTGAGCAGTTCTTC. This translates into CASSLVPQGFNSEQFF. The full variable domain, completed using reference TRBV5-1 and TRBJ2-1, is KAGVTQTPRYLIKTRGQQVTLSCSPISGHRSVSWYQQTPGQGLQFLFEYFSETQRNKGNFPGRFSGRQFSNSRSEMNVSTLELGDSALYLCASSLVPQGFNSEQFFGPGTRLTVL.